The sequence of this TCR beta chain was determined in a study of blood T cell repertoires in COVID-19. Turning to the study itself: Researchers got acute and convalescent COVID-19 samples from the United States, Italy and Spain. T cells, B-cell-depleted T cells, or PBMCs provided the cDNA or gDNA that served as material.

As originally analysed: It was from reference gene primer amplification that nucleated cell counts were estimated. This table comes from immunoSEQ multiplex PCR, and its TCRdb copy is limited to in-frame clones, with some not included. The DNA was the basis for D and trimming; V, J and clone size are from that table. The sample contains roughly 350,000 clones, 70% to 90% of which appear only once. This clonotype was obtained from a woman aged 45-65 years with active or convalescent COVID-19. The sample taken for sequencing was peripheral blood.

The CDR3 spells CASSLNRLGDNEQFF. CDR3 nucleotides: TGTGCCAGCAGCTTAAATAGACTAGGGGACAATGAGCAGTTCTTC. The chain has TRBV11-3 and TRBJ2-1, with D perhaps TRBD2 (6 bases). V was clipped by 2 bases and J by 5 bases, with 13 bases between them. The CDR3 has 15 residues. The V gene's germline CDR1 is SGHNT and CDR2 YENEEA.